The source of this T cell receptor beta chain is a study of T-cell reconstitution after alpha-beta-depleted transplantation in children. Points from the study as a whole: When one year had passed after transplant, most T-cell counts and diversity came from newly produced T cells. Elevated TCRbeta diversity at day 60 was traced, in some patients, to surviving recipient T cells and thymic progenitors. It was reported that alpha-beta T cells came from several hundred expanded graft clones (about two months after transplant).

The V end lost 0 bases, the J end lost 3 bases, and 20 bases lay between the germline ends. The CDR3 sequence is 19 residues long. Germline CDR1 reads LGHNA; CDR2 reads YSLEER. Unique molecular identifiers tagged the TCRbeta library. TCRdb reprocessed the PCR reads via MiXCR and lists one record per CDR3 protein. Found here are about 460,000 distinct CDR3 sequences, roughly a tenth of them singletons; the top ten hold about 2%. In this sample, this clonotype turned up many times. No antigen is known for it. V usage is TRBV4-3 and J usage is TRBJ2-2; D is unresolved. The TCR sequence derives from a child aged 2 to 10 with inherited bone marrow failure, due to receive a stem cell transplant. Material: PBMCs, obtained before TCRalphabeta/CD19-depleted stem cell transplant. For the CDR3, the DNA is TGCGCCAGCAGCCAAGATCCCTACCGGGCCAGTCGGGACACCGGGGAGCTGTTTTTT. Its translation is CASSQDPYRASRDTGELFF.